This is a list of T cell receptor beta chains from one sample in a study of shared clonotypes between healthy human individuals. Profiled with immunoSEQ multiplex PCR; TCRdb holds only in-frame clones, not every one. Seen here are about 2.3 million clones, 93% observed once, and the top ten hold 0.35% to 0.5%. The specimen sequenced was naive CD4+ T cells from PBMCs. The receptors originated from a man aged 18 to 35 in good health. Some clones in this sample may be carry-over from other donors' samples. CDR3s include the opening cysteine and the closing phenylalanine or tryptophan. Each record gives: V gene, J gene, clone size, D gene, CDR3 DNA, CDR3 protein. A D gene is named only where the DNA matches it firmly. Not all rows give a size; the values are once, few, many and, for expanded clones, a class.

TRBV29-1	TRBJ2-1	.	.	TGCAGCGTTGTTGGGTGGGCTCGCTACAATGAGCAGTTCTTC	CSVVGWARYNEQFF
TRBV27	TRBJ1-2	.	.	TGTGCCAGCAGGGCCGAAAGGTGGGGGAGACGACGGGGATTCGGGGGCTACACCTTC	CASRAERWGRRRGFGGYTF
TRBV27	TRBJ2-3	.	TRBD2	TGTGCCAGCAGTTTAAACCCTAGCGGGAGGGAGTATTTT	CASSLNPSGREYF
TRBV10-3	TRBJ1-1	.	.	TGTGCCATCAGTGTCCAGGGCAACACTGAAGCTTTCTTT	CAISVQGNTEAFF
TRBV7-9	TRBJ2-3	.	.	TGTGCCAGCAGAGTTAGCGGAGGAGATACGCAGTATTTT	CASRVSGGDTQYF
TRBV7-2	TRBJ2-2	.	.	TGTGCCAGCAGCTTAGTTCAGGCCGGGGAGCTGTTTTTT	CASSLVQAGELFF
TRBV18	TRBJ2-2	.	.	TGTGCCAGCTCAGCGACAGGTCCGAACACCGGGGAGCTGTTTTTT	CASSATGPNTGELFF
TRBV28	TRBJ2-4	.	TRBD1	TGTGCCAGCCGGGACAGCAAAAACATTCAGTACTTC	CASRDSKNIQYF
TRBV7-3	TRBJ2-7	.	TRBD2	TGTGCCAGCAGCTCAAGCGGGAGCTCCTACGAGCAGTACTTC	CASSSSGSSYEQYF
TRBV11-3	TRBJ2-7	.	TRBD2	TGTGCCAGCAGCTTAGACGGGACTAGCGGGAGCCACGAGCAGTACTTC	CASSLDGTSGSHEQYF
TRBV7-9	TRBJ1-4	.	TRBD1	TGTGCCAGCAGCCCGGACAGGTTTAATGAAAAACTGTTTTTT	CASSPDRFNEKLFF
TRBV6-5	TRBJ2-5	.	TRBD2	TGTGCCAGCAGTTACTCTTTATCGGGGGGTTGGGAGACCCAGTACTTC	CASSYSLSGGWETQYF
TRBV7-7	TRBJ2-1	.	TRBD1	TGTGCCAGCAGCAGGGACAGGGGGTATGAGCAGTTCTTC	CASSRDRGYEQFF
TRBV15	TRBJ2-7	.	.	TGTGCCACCAGCAGAGATCTCTCCTACGAGCAGTACTTC	CATSRDLSYEQYF
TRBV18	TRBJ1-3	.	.	TGTGCCAGCTCAACCACGGAGGGGATCCTCTCTGGAAACACCATATATTTT	CASSTTEGILSGNTIYF
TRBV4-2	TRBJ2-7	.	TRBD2	TGTGCCAGCAGCCAGGAGGGACTAGCGGGAGCCCACGAGCAGTACTTC	CASSQEGLAGAHEQYF
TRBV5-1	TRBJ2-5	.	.	TGCGCCAGCAGCTTGTATAGGCAAGAGACCCAGTACTTC	CASSLYRQETQYF
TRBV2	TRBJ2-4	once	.	TGTGCCAGCAGTGTGGTGGGGCCGGGCGCCCTAGCCAAAAACATTCAGTACTTC	CASSVVGPGALAKNIQYF
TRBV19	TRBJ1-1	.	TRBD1	TGTGCCAGTACAGGGGGGGCCAGGATGAACACTGAAGCTTTCTTT	CASTGGARMNTEAFF
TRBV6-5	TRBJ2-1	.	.	TGTGCCACCACCTTTAGCGGATACAATGAGCAGTTCTTC	CATTFSGYNEQFF
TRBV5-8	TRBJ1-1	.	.	TGTGCCAGCAGCACGCCGGGGTACACTGAAGCTTTCTTT	CASSTPGYTEAFF
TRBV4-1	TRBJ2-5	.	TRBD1	TGCGCCAGCAGCCAAGCCGGGACAGGACAAGAGACCCAGTACTTC	CASSQAGTGQETQYF
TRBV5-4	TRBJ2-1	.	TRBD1	TGTGCCAGCAGCTTGGGGGACAGGGATTCCAATGAGCAGTTCTTC	CASSLGDRDSNEQFF
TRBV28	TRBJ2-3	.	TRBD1	TGTGCCAGCAGGGGGACAGGGGCTCGAGATACGCAGTATTTT	CASRGTGARDTQYF
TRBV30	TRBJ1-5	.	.	TGTGCCTGGAACGGACCGGGCAATCAGCCCCAGCATTTT	CAWNGPGNQPQHF
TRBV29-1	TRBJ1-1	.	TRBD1	TGCAGCGTGGACAGGGGGCGCGCCACTGAAGCTTTCTTT	CSVDRGRATEAFF
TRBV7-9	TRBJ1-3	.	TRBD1	TGTGCCAGCACCCCTAGGGGGCAAGGAGGAAACACCATATATTTT	CASTPRGQGGNTIYF
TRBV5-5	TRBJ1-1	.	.	TGTGCCAGCAGCTTGGGACGGACGAACACTGAAGCTTTCTTT	CASSLGRTNTEAFF
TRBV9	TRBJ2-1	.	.	TGTGCCAGCAGCTCCTCCCGGGGGGCAGAAACGGATTACAATGAGCAGTTCTTC	CASSSSRGAETDYNEQFF
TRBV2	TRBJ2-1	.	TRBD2	TGTGCCAGCAGTTCCCGACGGGGACTAGCGGGAGGGCCCACCTACAATGAGCAGTTCTTC	CASSSRRGLAGGPTYNEQFF
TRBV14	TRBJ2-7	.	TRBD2	TGTGCCAGCAGCCGAACTAGCGGGAGGGCCGTCTACGAGCAGTACTTC	CASSRTSGRAVYEQYF
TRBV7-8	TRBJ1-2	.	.	TGTGCCAGCAGCTTTAGCAGGGGTCCCCCCACTAACTATGGCTACACCTTC	CASSFSRGPPTNYGYTF
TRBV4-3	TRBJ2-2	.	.	TGCGCCAGCAGCCAAGGGACTCACACCGGGGAGCTGTTTTTT	CASSQGTHTGELFF
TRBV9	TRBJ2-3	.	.	TGTGCCAGCAGCGAGAGGGACTGGCCGTCGGGGGAGCAGTATTTT	CASSERDWPSGEQYF
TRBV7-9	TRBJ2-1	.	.	TGTGCCAGCAGCTTAGAGTATCCCTTGGGAGAGCAGTTCTTC	CASSLEYPLGEQFF
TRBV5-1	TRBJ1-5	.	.	TGCGCCAGCAGCGCCGGGACACCAGGCAATCAGCCCCAGCATTTT	CASSAGTPGNQPQHF
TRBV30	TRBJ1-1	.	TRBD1	TGTGCCTTCGATACGACAGGGGGAAACACTGAAGCTTTCTTT	CAFDTTGGNTEAFF
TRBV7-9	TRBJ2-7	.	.	TGTGCCAGCAGCTTATCACAGGGCCCCCTCCTCGAGCAGTACTTC	CASSLSQGPLLEQYF
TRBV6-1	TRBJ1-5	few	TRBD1	TGTGCCAGCGGGACAGGGAAAACTCAGCCCCAGCATTTT	CASGTGKTQPQHF
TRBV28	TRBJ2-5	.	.	TGTGCCAGCAATGAGGGAAACCAAGAGACCCAGTACTTC	CASNEGNQETQYF